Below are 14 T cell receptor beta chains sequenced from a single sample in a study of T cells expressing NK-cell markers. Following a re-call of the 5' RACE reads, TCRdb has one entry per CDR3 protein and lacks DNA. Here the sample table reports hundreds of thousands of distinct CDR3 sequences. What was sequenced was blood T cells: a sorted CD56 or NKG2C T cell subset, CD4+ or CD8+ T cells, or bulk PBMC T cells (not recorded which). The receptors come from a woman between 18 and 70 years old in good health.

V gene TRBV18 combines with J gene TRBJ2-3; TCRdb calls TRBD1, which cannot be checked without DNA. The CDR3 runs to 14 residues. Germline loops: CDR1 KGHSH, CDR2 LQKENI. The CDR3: CASSPDGDTDTQYF. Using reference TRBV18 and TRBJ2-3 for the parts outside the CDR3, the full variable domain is NAGVMQNPRHLVRRRGQEARLRCSPMKGHSHVYWYRQLPEEGLKFMVYLQKENIIDESGMPKERFSAEFPKEGPSILRIQQVVRGDSAAYFCASSPDGDTDTQYFGPGTRLTVL.

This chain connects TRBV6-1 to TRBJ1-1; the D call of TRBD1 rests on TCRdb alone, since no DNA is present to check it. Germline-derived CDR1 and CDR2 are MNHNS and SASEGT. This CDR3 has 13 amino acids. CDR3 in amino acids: CASRDRGLGEAFF.

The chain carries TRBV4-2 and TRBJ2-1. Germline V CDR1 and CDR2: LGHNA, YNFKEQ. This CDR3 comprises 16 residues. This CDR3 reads CASSQEVSDPYNEQFF.

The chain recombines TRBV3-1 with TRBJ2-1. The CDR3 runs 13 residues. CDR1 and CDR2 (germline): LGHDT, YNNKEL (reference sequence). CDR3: CASSPSVHNEQFF.

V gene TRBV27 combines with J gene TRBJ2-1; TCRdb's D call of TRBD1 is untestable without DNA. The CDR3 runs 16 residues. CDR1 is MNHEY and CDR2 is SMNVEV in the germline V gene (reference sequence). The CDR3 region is CASSPPGVSSYNEQFF.

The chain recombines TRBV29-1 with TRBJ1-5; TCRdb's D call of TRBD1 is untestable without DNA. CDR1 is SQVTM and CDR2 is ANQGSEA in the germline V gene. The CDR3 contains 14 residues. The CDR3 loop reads CSAKGDGGNQPQHF.

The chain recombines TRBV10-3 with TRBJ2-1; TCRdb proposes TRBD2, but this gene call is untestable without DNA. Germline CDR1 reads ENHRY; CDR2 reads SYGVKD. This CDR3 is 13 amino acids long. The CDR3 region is CAISVAGYNEQFF.

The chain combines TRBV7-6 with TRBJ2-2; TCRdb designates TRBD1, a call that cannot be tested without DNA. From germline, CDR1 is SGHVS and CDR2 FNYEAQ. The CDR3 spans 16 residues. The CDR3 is CASSSEPGRGPGELFF.

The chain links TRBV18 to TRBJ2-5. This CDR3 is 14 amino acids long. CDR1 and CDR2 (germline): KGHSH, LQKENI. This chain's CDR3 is CASSPSGGSETQYF.

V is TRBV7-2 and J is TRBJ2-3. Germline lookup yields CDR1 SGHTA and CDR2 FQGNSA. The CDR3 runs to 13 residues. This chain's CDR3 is CASSLTSGDTQYF.

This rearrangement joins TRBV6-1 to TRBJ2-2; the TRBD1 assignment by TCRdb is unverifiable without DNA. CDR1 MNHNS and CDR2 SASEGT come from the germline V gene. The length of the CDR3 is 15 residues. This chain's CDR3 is CASHRGSANTGELFF.

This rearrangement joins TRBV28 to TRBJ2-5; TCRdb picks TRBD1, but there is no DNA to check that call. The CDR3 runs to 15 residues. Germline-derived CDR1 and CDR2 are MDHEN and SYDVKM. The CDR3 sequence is CASTQGAPGPETQYF.

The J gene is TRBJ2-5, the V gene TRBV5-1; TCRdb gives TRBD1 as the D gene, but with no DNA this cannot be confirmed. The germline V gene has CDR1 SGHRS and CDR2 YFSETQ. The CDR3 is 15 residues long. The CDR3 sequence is CASSLQDRGHETQYF.

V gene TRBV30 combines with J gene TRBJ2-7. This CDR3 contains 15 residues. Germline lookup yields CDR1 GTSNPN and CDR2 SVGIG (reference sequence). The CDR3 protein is CAWSVKNSDTYEQYF.